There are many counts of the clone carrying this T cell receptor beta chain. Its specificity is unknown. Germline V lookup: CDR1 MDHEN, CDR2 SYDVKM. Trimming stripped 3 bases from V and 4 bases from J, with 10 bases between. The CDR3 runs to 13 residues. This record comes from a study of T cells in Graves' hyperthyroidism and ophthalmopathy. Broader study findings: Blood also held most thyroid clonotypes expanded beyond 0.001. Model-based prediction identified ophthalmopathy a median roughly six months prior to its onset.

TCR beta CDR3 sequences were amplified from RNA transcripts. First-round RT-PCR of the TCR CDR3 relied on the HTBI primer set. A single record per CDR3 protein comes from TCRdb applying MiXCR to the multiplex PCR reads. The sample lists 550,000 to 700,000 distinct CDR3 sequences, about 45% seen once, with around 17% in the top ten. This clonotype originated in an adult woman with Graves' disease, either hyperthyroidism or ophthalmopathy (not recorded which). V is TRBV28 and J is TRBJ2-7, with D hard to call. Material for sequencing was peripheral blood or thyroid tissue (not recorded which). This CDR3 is CASSFPPIYEQYF. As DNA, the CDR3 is TGTGCCAGCAGTTTCCCCCCCATATACGAGCAGTACTTC.